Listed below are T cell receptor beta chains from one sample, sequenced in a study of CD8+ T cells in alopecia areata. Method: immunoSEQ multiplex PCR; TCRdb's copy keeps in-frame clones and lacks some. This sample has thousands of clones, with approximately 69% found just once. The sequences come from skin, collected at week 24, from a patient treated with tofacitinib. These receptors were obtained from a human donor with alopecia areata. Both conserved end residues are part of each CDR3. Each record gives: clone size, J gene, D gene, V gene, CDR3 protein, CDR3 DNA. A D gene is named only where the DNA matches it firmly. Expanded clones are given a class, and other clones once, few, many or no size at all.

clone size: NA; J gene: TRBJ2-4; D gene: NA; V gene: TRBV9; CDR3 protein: CASSVVARGNIQYF; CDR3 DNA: TGTGCCAGCAGCGTAGTTGCCCGGGGAAACATTCAGTACTTC
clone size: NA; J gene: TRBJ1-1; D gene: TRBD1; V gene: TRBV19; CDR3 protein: CASWDRGETEAFF; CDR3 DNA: TGTGCCAGTTGGGACAGGGGTGAAACTGAAGCTTTCTTT
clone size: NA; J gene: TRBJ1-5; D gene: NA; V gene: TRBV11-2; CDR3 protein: CASSLVTQQPQHF; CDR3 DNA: TGTGCCAGCAGCTTAGTAACTCAACAGCCCCAGCATTTT
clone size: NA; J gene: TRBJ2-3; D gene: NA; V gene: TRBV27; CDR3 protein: CASSLLPVDTQYF; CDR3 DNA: TGTGCCAGCAGTTTGTTACCCGTAGATACGCAGTATTTT
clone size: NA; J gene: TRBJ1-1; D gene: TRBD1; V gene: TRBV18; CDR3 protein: CASSPSGQGHTEAFF; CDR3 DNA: TGTGCCAGCTCACCGTCGGGACAGGGTCACACTGAAGCTTTCTTT
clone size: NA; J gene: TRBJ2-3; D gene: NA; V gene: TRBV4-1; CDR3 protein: CASSQDGIYTDTQYF; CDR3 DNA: TGCGCCAGCAGCCAAGATGGCATTTACACAGATACGCAGTATTTT
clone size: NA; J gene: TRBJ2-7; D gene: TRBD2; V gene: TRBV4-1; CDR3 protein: CASSPGLAAPRYF; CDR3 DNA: TGCGCCAGCAGCCCGGGACTAGCGGCCCCTCGGTACTTC
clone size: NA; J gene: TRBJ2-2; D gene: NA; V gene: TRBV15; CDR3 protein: CATSGGGGFGTGELFF; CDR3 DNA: TGTGCCACCAGCGGGGGCGGGGGCTTTGGGACCGGGGAGCTGTTTTTT
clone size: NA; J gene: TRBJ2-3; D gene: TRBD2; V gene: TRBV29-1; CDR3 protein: CSVYGGGTDTQYF; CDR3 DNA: TGCAGCGTTTACGGGGGGGGCACAGATACGCAGTATTTT
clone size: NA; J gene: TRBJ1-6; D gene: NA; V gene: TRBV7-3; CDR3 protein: CASSYQGGNSPLHF; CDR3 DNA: TGTGCCAGCAGCTACCAAGGGGGGAATTCACCCCTCCACTTT
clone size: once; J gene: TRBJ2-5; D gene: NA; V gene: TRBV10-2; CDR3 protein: CASTEGRRETQYF; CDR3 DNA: TGCGCCAGCACCGAGGGACGAAGGGAGACCCAGTACTTC
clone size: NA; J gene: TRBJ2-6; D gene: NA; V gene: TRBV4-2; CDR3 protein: CASSQDWAISGANVLTF; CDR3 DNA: TGTGCCAGCAGCCAAGATTGGGCCATCTCTGGGGCCAACGTCCTGACTTTC
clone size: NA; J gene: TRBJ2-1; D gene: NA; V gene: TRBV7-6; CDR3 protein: CASSLAGGYNEQFF; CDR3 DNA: TGTGCCAGCAGCTTAGCGGGGGGATACAATGAGCAGTTCTTC